This T cell receptor beta chain is from a study of T cells in Graves' hyperthyroidism and ophthalmopathy. Study-wide background: At initial diagnosis, before any treatment had begun, peripheral blood was obtained. Study-level results: The model identified upcoming ophthalmopathy a median approximately 6.4 months ahead of onset.

RNA transcripts provided the source from which TCR beta CDR3 regions were amplified. During a first-round RT-PCR of the TCR CDR3, the HTBI primer set was used. TCRdb re-analysed the multiplex PCR reads in MiXCR, keeping a single row per CDR3 protein. Of 250,000 to 300,000 distinct CDR3 sequences listed, more than 15% are singletons. Diagnostic assessment was based on clinical symptoms, serum thyroxine and TRAb, thyroid ultrasound and orbital computed tomography. This clonotype was observed a handful of times. Its antigen is not known. The CDR3 is made up of 14 amino acids. The V end lost 2 bases, the J end lost 3 bases, and 11 bases lay between the germline ends. Germline CDR1 LGHDT, CDR2 YNNKEL (reference sequence).

The rearrangement links TRBV3-1 to TRBJ2-7; TRBD1 is a possible D gene (6 bases). This receptor was obtained from a woman aged 55-69 years with Graves' ophthalmopathy. The sequencing input was blood. CDR3 loop: CASSQFDRNYEQYF. CDR3 DNA sequence: TGTGCCAGCAGCCAATTCGACAGGAACTACGAGCAGTACTTC.